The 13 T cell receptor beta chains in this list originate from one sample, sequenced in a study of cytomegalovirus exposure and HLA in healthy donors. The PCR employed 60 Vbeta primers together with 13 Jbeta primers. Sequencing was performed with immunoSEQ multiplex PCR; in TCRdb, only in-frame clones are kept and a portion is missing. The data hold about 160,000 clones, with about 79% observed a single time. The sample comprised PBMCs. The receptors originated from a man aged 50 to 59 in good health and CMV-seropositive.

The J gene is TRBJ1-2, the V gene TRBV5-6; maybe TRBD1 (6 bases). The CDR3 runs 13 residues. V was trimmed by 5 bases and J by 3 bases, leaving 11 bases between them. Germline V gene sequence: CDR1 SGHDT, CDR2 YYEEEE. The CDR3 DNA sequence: TGTGCCAGCAGACAGGGAGTAGACTATGGCTACACCTTC. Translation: CASRQGVDYGYTF.

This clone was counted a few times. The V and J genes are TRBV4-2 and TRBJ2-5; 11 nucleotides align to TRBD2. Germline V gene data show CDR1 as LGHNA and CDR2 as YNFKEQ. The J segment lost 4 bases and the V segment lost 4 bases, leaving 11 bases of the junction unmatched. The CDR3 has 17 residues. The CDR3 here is CASSRGVAGGPGETQYF. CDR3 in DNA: TGTGCCAGCAGCCGGGGGGTAGCGGGGGGGCCGGGAGAGACCCAGTACTTC.

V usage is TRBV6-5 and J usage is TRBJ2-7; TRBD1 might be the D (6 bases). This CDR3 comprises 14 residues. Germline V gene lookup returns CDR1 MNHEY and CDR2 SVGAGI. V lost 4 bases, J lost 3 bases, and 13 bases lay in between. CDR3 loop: CASSFPDRDYEQYF. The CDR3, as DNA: TGTGCCAGCAGTTTTCCGGACAGAGACTACGAGCAGTACTTC.

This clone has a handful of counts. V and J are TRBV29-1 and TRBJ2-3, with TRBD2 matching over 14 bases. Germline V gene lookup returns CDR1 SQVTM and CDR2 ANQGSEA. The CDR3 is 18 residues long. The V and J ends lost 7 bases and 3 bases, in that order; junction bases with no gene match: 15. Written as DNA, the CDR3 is TGCAGCGCACCACTTGGGACTAGCGGGAGAGAGGGGACAGATACGCAGTATTTT. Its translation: CSAPLGTSGREGTDTQYF.

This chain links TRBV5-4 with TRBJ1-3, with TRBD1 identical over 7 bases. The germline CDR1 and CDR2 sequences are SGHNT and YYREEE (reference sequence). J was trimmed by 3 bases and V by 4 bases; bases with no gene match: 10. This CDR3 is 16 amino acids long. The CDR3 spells CASSAPGTAIGNTIYF. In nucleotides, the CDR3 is TGTGCCAGCAGCGCCCCGGGGACAGCAATTGGAAACACCATATATTTT.

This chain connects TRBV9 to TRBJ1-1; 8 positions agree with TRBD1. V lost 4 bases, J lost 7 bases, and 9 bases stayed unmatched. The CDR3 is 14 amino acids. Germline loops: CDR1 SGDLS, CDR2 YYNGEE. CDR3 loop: CASSPGAGGDEAFF. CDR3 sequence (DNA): TGTGCCAGCAGCCCAGGGGCAGGGGGCGATGAAGCTTTCTTT.

The DNA for the CDR3 is TGTGCCAGCAGTTCCGGAGTTCTATCTTATGGCTACACCTTC. Translating gives CASSSGVLSYGYTF. This sequence joins TRBV28 and TRBJ1-2; D gene unclear. The length of the CDR3 is 14 residues. Germline CDR1 reads MDHEN; CDR2 reads SYDVKM. V shed 4 bases and J shed 5 bases, with 14 bases lying between them.

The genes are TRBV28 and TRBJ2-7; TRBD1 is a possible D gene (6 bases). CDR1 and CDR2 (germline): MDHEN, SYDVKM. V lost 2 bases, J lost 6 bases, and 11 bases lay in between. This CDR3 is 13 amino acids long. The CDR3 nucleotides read TGTGCCAGCAGTTTAGGCCAGGGGATCGAGCAGTACTTC. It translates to CASSLGQGIEQYF.

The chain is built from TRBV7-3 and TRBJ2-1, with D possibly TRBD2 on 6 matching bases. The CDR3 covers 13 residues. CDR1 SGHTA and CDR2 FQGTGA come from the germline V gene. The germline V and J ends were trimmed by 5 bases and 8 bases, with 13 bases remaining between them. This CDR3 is CASSPEGWDEQFF. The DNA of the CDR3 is TGTGCCAGCAGCCCGGAGGGGTGGGATGAGCAGTTCTTC.

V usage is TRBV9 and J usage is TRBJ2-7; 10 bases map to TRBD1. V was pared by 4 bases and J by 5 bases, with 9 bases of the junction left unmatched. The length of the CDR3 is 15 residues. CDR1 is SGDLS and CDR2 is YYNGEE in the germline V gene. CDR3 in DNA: TGTGCCAGCAGCAACCGGGGACAGGGGTTTAACGAGCAGTACTTC. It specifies CASSNRGQGFNEQYF.

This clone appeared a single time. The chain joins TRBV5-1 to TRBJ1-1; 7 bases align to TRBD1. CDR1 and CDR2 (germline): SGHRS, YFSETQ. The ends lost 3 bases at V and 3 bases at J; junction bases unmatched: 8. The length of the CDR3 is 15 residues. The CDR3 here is CASSYEGARDTEAFF. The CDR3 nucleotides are TGCGCCAGCAGCTACGAGGGGGCGAGGGACACTGAAGCTTTCTTT.

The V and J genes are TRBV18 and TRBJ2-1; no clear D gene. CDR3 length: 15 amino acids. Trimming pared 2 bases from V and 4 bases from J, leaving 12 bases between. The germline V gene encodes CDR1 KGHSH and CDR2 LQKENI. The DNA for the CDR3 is TGTGCCAGCTCACCATTTGGGCAGCTTTACAATGAGCAGTTCTTC. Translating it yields CASSPFGQLYNEQFF.

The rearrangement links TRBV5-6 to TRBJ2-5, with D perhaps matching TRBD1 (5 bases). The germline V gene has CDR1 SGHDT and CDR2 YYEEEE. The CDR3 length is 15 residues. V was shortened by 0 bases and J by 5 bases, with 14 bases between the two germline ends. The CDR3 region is CASSLESRDGETQYF. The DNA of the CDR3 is TGTGCCAGCAGCTTGGAGTCCAGGGATGGGGAGACCCAGTACTTC.